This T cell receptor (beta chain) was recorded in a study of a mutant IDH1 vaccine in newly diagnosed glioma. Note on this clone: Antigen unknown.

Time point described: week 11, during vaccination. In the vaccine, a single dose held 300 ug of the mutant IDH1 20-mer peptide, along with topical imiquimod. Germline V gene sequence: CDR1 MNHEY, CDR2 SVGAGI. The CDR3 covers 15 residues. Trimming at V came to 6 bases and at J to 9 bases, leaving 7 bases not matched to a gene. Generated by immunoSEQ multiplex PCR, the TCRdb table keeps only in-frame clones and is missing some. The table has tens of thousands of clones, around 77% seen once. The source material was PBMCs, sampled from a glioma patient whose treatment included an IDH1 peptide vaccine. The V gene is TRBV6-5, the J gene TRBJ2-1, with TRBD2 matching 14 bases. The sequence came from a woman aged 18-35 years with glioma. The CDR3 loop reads CASRRGLAGVFEQFF. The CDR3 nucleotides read TGTGCCAGCAGGAGGGGACTAGCGGGAGTATTTGAGCAGTTCTTC.